This entry concerns a single T cell receptor (beta chain). This clone's antigen is unknown. The sample holds no much larger clone one base away, and base qualities are not on file. TCR CDR3 regions were amplified from genomic DNA by multiplex PCR using the deep immunoSEQ assay. Extracted genomic DNA from each cell subset was distributed evenly across all wells of several immunoSEQ 96-well plates, and each plate was treated as a replicate. Each replicate PCR for sorted subsets received 150 to 250 ng genomic DNA, equal to roughly 30,000 T cell genomes. Purified libraries were measured with a Qubit 3.0 fluorometer, size-checked on a Bioanalyzer 2100, and measured again with the KAPA Library Quantification kit. Each immunoSEQ 96-well plate was sequenced on its own single-read 150-cycle Illumina NextSeq 550 flow cell. The authors' pipeline ran thus. Because the immunoSEQ output included only junctional sequences and no quality scores, the filtering could not be the same as the filtering used for full-length reads. To assign V/J genes and CDR3, sequences were annotated using PyIR, a Python wrapper for IgBLAST v1.9, with IMGT germline references. Reads were filtered out if the reads had weak V/J assignments (E-value above 1e-6), no CDR3, stop codons, out-of-frame junctions, or ambiguous translated residues. A V3J clonotype was defined by an identical inferred V gene, J gene, and CDR3 amino acid sequence. Percentage overlap between repertoires was computed as shared unique clonotypes divided by the size of the smaller repertoire. RTK rarefaction, the Chao1 estimator, and Recon v2.1 estimates of unobserved clonotypes were used to assess repertoire richness. For all TCRbeta clonotypes obtained by the gDNA method from four donors, generation probabilities were computed with OLGA. In TCRdb, the immuneACCESS table is reduced to in-frame sequences with V and J assigned. These tables do not hold every clone; where another copy was compared, an unresolved V gene accounts for under half, and the others remain unexplained. D and trimming were read from the DNA, whereas the V and J calls and clone size are those reported in that table. The sample profile shows hundreds of thousands of clones; roughly 96% of them were found once. The ten largest make up roughly 0.12% of the sample.

These data belong to a study of shared clonotypes between healthy human individuals (dated by TCRdb to about 2020). For the wider study: A couple of women and three men aged 18 to 49 years were included in the cohort. Each donor's leukapheresis produced roughly between about 0.85 and 10 billion PBMCs. The study deeply sequenced blood TCR repertoires of five healthy adults to estimate repertoire size and the extent of clonotype sharing between individuals. Different laboratories and diverse techniques were used to prepare libraries and sequence TCR repertoires, to increase sequencing depth and limit assay-specific biases. For each donor, three plates each were used for CD4 naive and CD4 memory, two plates were used for CD8 naive, and one plate was used for CD8 memory. The investigation overall reported the following: Sampling was restricted to blood, and TCR repertoires in tissues likely differ from the TCR repertoires found in blood. Because the study included only a small number of donors, the genetic and exposure-history diversity represented was limited. Naive subsets generally had larger estimated clonotype richness than memory subsets did. Rarefaction of sorted-subset datasets indicated incomplete sequencing despite the large sequencing depth. Across four donors, about 4.5% of naive CD4, 3.5% of naive CD8, about 2% of memory CD4, and under 0.45% of memory CD8 clonotypes were shared. Higher generation probabilities were observed for clonotypes shared by all four sorted-subset donors than for non-shared clonotypes. Pairwise subsampling led to the expectation that sequencing depth would affect the degree of clonotype sharing among donors.

Unmatched junction bases come to 5, with V trimmed by 4 bases and J by 4 bases. The CDR3 contains 15 residues, cysteine and phenylalanine counted. This entry keeps only the CDR3 DNA: 45 bases, framed from base 1. As encoded in the germline V gene, CDR1 is SNHLY while CDR2 is FYNNEI. CD8 naive samples consisted of CD45RO-negative cells that were positively selected for CCR7, yielding a CD45RA+CCR7+ population without TemRA cells. Healthy HIV-negative adults with no recently reported acute infections or vaccinations were included as donors. Only Caucasian adults living in Nashville, Tennessee, USA were represented among the donors. Blood was collected by leukapheresis, and PBMCs were isolated by Ficoll-Histopaque density gradient centrifugation and then cryopreserved in liquid nitrogen vapor phase. Analytical flow cytometry was used to check the purity and quantity of each magnetically sorted T cell population. Genomic DNA was isolated from each sorted fraction and quantified by UV absorbance on a Nanodrop 2000c.

The sequence derives from a woman aged 25 to 45 in good health. Sequences were obtained from naive CD8+ T cells sorted from blood. The cell subset or site label on this specimen signifies: CD45RA+CCR7+. The chain is made from TRBV2 and TRBJ2-7, with 12 central nucleotides matching TRBD2. Here is the DNA: TGTGCCAGCAGTGGGACTAGCGGGAATATTTACGAGCAGTACTTC. This encodes CASSGTSGNIYEQYF.